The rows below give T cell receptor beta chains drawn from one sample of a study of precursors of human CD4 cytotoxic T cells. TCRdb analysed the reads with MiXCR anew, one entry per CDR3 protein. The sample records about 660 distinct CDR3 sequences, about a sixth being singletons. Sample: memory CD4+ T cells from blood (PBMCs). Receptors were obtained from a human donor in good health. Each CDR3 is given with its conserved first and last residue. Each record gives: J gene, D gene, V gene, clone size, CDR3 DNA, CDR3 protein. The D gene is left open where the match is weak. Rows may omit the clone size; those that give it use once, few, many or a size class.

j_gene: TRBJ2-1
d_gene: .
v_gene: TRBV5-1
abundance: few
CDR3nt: TGCGCCAGCAGCTTGGCGAAGGTCAATGAGCAGTTCTTC
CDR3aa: CASSLAKVNEQFF

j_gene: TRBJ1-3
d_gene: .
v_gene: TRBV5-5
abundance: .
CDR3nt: TGTGCCAGCAGCGCCGACAGGTTTGGAAACACCATATATTTT
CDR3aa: CASSADRFGNTIYF

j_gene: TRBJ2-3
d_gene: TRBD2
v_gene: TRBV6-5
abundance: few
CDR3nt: TGTGCCTCAAGACAGGGACTAGCGGTTACAGATACGCAGTATTTT
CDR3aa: CASRQGLAVTDTQYF

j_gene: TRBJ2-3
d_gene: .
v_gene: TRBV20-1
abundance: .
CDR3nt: TGCAGTGCCCAATTAAGCACAGATACGCAGTATTTT
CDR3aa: CSAQLSTDTQYF

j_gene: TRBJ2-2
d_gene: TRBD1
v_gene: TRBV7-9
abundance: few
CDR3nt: TGTGCCAGCAGCTTATCAGGGACAGAAAGGTCCGGGGAGCTGTTTTTT
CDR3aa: CASSLSGTERSGELFF

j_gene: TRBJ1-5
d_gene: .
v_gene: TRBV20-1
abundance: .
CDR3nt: TGCAGTGCTAGAGATTCCAGGGGCGATGTTCGCCCCCAGCATTTT
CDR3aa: CSARDSRGDVRPQHF

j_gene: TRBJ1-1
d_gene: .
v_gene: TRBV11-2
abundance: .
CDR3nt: TGTGCCAGCAGCTTTTTGGGGAGCCAGGACACTGAAGCTTTCTTT
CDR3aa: CASSFLGSQDTEAFF

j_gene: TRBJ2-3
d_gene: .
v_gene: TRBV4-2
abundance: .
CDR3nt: TGTGCCAGCAGCCAAGATGGGGAACTTCCCACAGATACGCAGTATTTT
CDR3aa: CASSQDGELPTDTQYF

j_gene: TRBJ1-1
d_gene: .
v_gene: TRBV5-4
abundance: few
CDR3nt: TGTGCCAGCAGCTTGCAGGGCGTGGGCACTGAAGCTTTCTTT
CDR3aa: CASSLQGVGTEAFF

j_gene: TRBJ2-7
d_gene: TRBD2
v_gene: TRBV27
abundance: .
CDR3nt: TGTGCCAGCAGTTCCCGACTAGCGGCAAGTTACGAGCAGTACTTC
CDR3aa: CASSSRLAASYEQYF

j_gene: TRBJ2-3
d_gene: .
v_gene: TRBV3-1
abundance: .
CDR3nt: TGTGCCAGCAGCCAACCGGGATCCCCAGATACGCAGTATTTT
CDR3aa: CASSQPGSPDTQYF

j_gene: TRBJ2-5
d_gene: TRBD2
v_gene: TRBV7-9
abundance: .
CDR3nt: TGTGCCAGCAGCCCGTCGAGACTAGCGAACCAGTACTTC
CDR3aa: CASSPSRLANQYF

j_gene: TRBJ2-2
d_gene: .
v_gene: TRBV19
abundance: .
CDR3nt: TGTGCCAGTAGTAAACAGGGCTCCGGGGAGCTGTTTTTT
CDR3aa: CASSKQGSGELFF

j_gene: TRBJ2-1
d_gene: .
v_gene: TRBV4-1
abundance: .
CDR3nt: TGCGCCAGCAGCCAAGTCCCCGGGGGCGAGCAGTTCTTC
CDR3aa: CASSQVPGGEQFF

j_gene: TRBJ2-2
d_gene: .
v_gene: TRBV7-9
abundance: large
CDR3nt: TGTGCCAGCAGCTTATTTAGGGGACTGAGCACCGGGGAGCTGTTTTTT
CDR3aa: CASSLFRGLSTGELFF

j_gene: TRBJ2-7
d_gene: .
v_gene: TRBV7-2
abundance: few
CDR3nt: TGTGCCAGCAGCCAAACTTCCTACGAGCAGTACTTC
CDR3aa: CASSQTSYEQYF

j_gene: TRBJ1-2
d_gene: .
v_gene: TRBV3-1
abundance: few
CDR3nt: TGTGCCAGCAGCCTTTACCAGGACGACTATGGCTACACCTTC
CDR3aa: CASSLYQDDYGYTF

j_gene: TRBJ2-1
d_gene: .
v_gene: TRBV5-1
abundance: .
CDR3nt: TGCGCCAGCAGCGAGGGGGCGGGAAACTACAATGAGCAGTTCTTC
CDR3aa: CASSEGAGNYNEQFF

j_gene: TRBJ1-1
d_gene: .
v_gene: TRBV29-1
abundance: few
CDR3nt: TGCAGCGTCGAACCTGGGAGGGCTGAAGCTTTCTTT
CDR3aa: CSVEPGRAEAFF

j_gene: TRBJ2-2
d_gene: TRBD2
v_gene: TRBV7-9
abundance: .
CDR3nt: TGTGCCAGCAGCTCCCTACCTTCTAGCGGAAAGAACACCGGGGAGCTGTTTTTT
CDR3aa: CASSSLPSSGKNTGELFF

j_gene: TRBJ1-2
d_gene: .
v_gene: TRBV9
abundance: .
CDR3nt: TGTGCCAGCAGCGTAGGTCAGTCATACTATGGCTACACCTTC
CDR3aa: CASSVGQSYYGYTF

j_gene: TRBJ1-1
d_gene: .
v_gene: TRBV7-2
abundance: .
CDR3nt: TGTGCCAGCGGCCCGGGGGGGCAGGCGAACACTGAAGCTTTCTTT
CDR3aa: CASGPGGQANTEAFF

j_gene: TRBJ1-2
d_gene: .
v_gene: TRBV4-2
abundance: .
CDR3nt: TGTGCCAGCAGCCCGCGTATTAGAGAAGGTTATGGCTACACCTTC
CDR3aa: CASSPRIREGYGYTF

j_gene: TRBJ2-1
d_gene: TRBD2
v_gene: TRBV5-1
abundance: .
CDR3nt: TGCGCCAGCAGCGTTACTAGCGGGAAGCCTGAGCAGTTCTTC
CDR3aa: CASSVTSGKPEQFF

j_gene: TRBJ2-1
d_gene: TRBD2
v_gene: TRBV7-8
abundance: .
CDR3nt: TGTGCCAGCAGCTCCCCGGGACTAGCGGGCAGGGAGCAGTTCTTC
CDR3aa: CASSSPGLAGREQFF

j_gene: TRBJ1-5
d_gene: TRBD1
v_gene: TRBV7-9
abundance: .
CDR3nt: TGTGCCAGCAGCCCGGACAGGGAAAATCAGCCCCAGCATTTT
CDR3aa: CASSPDRENQPQHF

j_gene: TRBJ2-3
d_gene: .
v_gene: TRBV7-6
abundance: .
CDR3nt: TGTGCCAGCAGCGCAAGCGGGCCGCCCACAGATACGCAGTATTTT
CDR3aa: CASSASGPPTDTQYF

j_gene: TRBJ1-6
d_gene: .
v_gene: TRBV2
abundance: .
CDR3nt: TGTGCCAGCAGTGAATTCCGGGGATCACCCCTCCACTTT
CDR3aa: CASSEFRGSPLHF

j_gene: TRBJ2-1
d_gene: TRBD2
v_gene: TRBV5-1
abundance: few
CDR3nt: TGCGCCAGCAGAGGAGTACTAGCGGGGTTTCGCAATGAGCAGTTCTTC
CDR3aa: CASRGVLAGFRNEQFF

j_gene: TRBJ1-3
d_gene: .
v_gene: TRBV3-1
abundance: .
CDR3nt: TGTGCCAGCAGCCCGATTGGGGCCGATGGAAACACCATATATTTT
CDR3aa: CASSPIGADGNTIYF

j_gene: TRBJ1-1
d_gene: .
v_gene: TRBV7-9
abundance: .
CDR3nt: TGTGCCAGCAGCTTAGGTGGGACCATGAACACTGAAGCTTTCTTT
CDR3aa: CASSLGGTMNTEAFF

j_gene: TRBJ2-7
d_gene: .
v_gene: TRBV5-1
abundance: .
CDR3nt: TGCGCCAGCAGCTCCGCACGACCGCCCGACGAGCAGTACTTC
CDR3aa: CASSSARPPDEQYF

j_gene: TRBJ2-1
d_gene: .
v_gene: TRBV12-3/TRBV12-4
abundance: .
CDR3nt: TGTGCCAGCAGTTTGGGGTCTACGTGGAATGAGCAGTTCTTC
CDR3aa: CASSLGSTWNEQFF

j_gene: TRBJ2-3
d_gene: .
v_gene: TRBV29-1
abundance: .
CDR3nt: TGCAGCGTAAACCGGGACGGAACTAGCACAGATACGCAGTATTTT
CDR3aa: CSVNRDGTSTDTQYF

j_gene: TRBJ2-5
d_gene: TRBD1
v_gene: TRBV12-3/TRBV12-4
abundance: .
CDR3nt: TGTGCCAGCAGTGTCGGGACAGGGAAGGAGACCCAGTACTTC
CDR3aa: CASSVGTGKETQYF

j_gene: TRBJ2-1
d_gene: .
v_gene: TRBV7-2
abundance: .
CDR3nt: TGTGCCAGCAGCAGCAGGGGGGGGGCCTACAATGAGCAGTTCTTC
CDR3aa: CASSSRGGAYNEQFF

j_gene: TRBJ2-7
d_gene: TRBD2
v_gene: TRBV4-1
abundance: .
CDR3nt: TGCGCCAGCAGCCAAGATAGGACTAGCGAGTTCTCCTACGAGCAGTACTTC
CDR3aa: CASSQDRTSEFSYEQYF

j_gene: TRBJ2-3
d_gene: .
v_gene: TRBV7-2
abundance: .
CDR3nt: TGTGCCAGCAGCTCGGGACCTACGTCAGATACGCAGTATTTT
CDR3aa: CASSSGPTSDTQYF

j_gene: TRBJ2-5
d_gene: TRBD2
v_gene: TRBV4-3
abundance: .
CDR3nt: TGCGCCAGCAGCCCAACGGGAGGCGGTCGTCAAGAGACCCAGTACTTC
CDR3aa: CASSPTGGGRQETQYF

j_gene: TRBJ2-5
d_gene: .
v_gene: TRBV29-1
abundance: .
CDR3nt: TGCAGCGTTCAGGGTAAAGAGACCCAGTACTTC
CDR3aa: CSVQGKETQYF

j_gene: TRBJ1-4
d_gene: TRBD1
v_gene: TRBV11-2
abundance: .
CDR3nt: TGTGCCAGCAGCTTAGATACAGGGGCGGAGACTAATGAAAAACTGTTTTTT
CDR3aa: CASSLDTGAETNEKLFF

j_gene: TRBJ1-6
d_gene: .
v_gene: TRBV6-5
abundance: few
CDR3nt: TGTGCCAGCAGCTACCAAGCACGAATTTCACCCCTCCACTTT
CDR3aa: CASSYQARISPLHF